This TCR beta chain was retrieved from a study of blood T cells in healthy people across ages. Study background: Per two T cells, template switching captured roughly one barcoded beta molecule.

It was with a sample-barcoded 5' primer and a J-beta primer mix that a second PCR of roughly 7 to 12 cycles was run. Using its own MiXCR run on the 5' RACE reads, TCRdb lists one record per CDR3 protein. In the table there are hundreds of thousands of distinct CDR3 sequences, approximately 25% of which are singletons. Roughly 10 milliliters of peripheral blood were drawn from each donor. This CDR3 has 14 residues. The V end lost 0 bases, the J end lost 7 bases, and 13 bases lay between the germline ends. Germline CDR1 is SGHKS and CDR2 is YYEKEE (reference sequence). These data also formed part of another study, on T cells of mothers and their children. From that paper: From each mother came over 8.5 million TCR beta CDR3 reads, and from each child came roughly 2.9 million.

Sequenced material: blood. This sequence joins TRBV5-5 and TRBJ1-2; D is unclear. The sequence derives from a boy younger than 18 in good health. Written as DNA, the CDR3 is TGTGCCAGCAGCTTGGACAGTCTGGGAGGTGGCTACACCTTC. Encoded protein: CASSLDSLGGGYTF.